This T cell receptor (beta chain) emerged from a study of OX40 agonist ivuxolimab in advanced cancers. Study summary: Ivuxolimab is a fully human IgG2 antibody that activates OX40 (CD134). A history of anti-PD-1, anti-PD-L1 or anti-CTLA-4 therapy was acceptable, and approximately 41% had some. Partial responses were recorded for three patients, including one with hepatocellular carcinoma and two with cutaneous melanoma.

In the case of this clone: Its antigen is undetermined.

The V end lost 3 bases, the J end lost 0 bases, and 11 bases lay between the germline ends. Germline V gives CDR1 SGHRS, CDR2 YFSETQ. The CDR3 is 15 amino acids. Using immunoSEQ multiplex PCR, the repertoire was profiled, and TCRdb retains in-frame clones only, with some absent. In the table there are 13,000 or so clones, approximately 80% of which are singletons. Study findings and constraints: CD8+ T cells (on average) carried more expanded clones than CD4+ T cells.

The rearrangement joins TRBV5-1 to TRBJ2-3; D uncertain. This TCR was recovered from an adult with an advanced solid tumor such as melanoma, head and neck, liver or kidney cancer. Here the sequenced sample was CD4+ or CD8+ T cells sorted from blood, taken in a trial of the OX40 agonist ivuxolimab. CDR3: CASSSFEVSTDTQYF. CDR3 DNA: TGCGCCAGCAGCTCGTTCGAGGTTAGCACAGATACGCAGTATTTT.